Sequencing of this TCR beta chain was carried out in a study of shared clonotypes between healthy human individuals. The method was immunoSEQ multiplex PCR; TCRdb's version includes in-frame clones alone and lacks a portion of them. The table has about 2.3 million clones, roughly 93% seen once. Material for sequencing was naive CD4+ T cells from PBMCs. Subset of the sample: CD45RA+ positively selected. This TCR derives from a man in his late teens or twenties in good health. Some clones in this sample may be carry-over from other donors' samples.

The CDR3 protein is CACFQDSLNEKLFF. The CDR3 coding sequence is TGTGCCTGCTTCCAGGACAGCTTGAATGAAAAACTGTTTTTT. The chain joins TRBV30 to TRBJ1-4; tentatively, D is TRBD1 (6 bases). This CDR3 spans 14 amino acids. V lost 6 bases and J 5 bases, leaving 16 bases between the germline ends. Germline lookup yields CDR1 GTSNPN and CDR2 SVGIG (reference sequence).